This T cell receptor (beta chain) was identified during a study of OX40 agonist ivuxolimab in advanced cancers. As for the study in general: A male proportion of 82.7% was recorded, with mean age 60 years and range about 20 to 85.

V lost 1 base to trimming and J lost 1 base, with 14 bases between them. CDR1 is SEHNR, CDR2 FQNEAQ, per germline (reference sequence). The CDR3 runs to 17 residues. The method was immunoSEQ multiplex PCR; TCRdb's version includes in-frame clones alone and lacks a portion of them. This table has 50,000 to 75,000 clones, 86% appearing once. The sample in question was CD4+ or CD8+ T cells sorted from blood, obtained in a trial of the OX40 agonist ivuxolimab. This TCR was recovered from an adult with an advanced solid tumor such as melanoma, head and neck, liver or kidney cancer. This sequence joins TRBV7-9 and TRBJ2-1; perhaps TRBD2 as D (6 bases). CDR3 residues: CASSLGIGGASYNEQFF. The CDR3 DNA sequence: TGTGCCAGCAGCTTAGGGATAGGAGGGGCGTCCTACAATGAGCAGTTCTTC.